Below, one TCR beta chain is given with its context. Its antigen is not known. This sample is drawn from a study of cytomegalovirus exposure and HLA in healthy donors. General study results and limits: In a later analysis, specific HLA alleles were associated with over 15,000 TCR beta sequences at a 0.05 false discovery rate. Most TCR sequences showed up rarely, but some public TCRs showed up in many donors. The CMV antigen specificity of a few CMV-associated chains was confirmed through in vitro analysis.

Primers: 60 Vbeta forward and 13 Jbeta reverse. This table comes from immunoSEQ multiplex PCR, and its TCRdb copy is limited to in-frame clones, with some not included. The data show about 91,000 clones, with 55% to 80% seen just once and 1.2% held by the top ten. This receptor was obtained from a female donor in good health and CMV-seronegative. Sequencing input: PBMCs.

In DNA form, the CDR3 reads TGTGCCAGCAGCCAATACCAGGGGGAACTAGCGGGAGGCAATGAGCAGTTCTTC. This translates into CASSQYQGELAGGNEQFF. The chain joins TRBV4-2 to TRBJ2-1, with 12 bases aligning to TRBD2. This CDR3 region has 18 residues. Germline CDR1 and CDR2: LGHNA and YNFKEQ. V was pared by 2 bases and J by 6 bases, with 11 bases of the junction left unmatched.